This note documents a single T cell receptor beta chain sequence. Its antigen has not been determined. No per-base quality is available; no much larger clone lies one base away. The source of the sample is a study of radiotherapy plus CTLA-4 blockade in lung cancer (dated by TCRdb to 2017 to 2018). About the investigation overall: Among enrolled patients, under 20% had an objective response and 30% to 35% reached disease control. What the authors observed across the whole study: After treatment with radiotherapy and ipilimumab, TCR clones that originated in tumors expanded in peripheral blood. Increased serum interferon-beta after radiation, together with early dynamic changes in blood T cell clones, were reported to be the strongest predictors of response.

The library was made by the immunoSEQ multiplex PCR assay. Not all clones reach the TCRdb copy of this immuneACCESS table, which keeps in-frame sequences only. Checked studies attribute under half of the gap to unresolved V genes and leave the rest unexplained. This sample lists some 62,000 clones; roughly 80% were detected once. The ten largest make up 3.5% to 4.5% of the sample. The study evaluated CTLA-4 blockade (ipilimumab) given together with focal radiation therapy in patients who had chemo-refractory metastatic non-small-cell lung cancer. The material sequenced was peripheral blood, taken from a patient treated with radiotherapy plus ipilimumab. The clonotype was recovered from a human donor with non-small cell lung cancer who had a complete response to radiotherapy plus ipilimumab.

The CDR3 corresponds to CASSQWGPADYGYTF. The DNA sequence follows: TGTGCCAGCAGCCAATGGGGCCCGGCGGACTATGGCTACACCTTC. The chain links TRBV14 with TRBJ1-2; perhaps TRBD1 is the D gene, with 5 bases matching. Reading from cysteine to phenylalanine, the CDR3 counts 15 amino acids. Only the CDR3 region is kept as DNA, spanning 45 bases read in frame from base 1. Per the germline V gene, SGHDN is the CDR1 and FVKESK is the CDR2. V was cut back by 2 bases and J by 3 bases, leaving a gap of 13 bases between them.